A selection of T cell receptor beta chains follows, all from one sample in a study of blood T cells in healthy people across ages. One entry per CDR3 protein, called by TCRdb with MiXCR from the 5' RACE reads. The data show 1.5 million or so distinct CDR3 sequences, with 42% seen just once and around 8% held by the top ten. Sequencing was done on a sample of blood. The receptors derive from a woman between 18 and 30 years old in good health. CDR3s include the opening cysteine and the closing phenylalanine or tryptophan. A D gene is named only where the DNA matches it firmly. The listing skips clone size in some rows; elsewhere it reads once, few, many or a size class.

>TRBJ1-2|NA|TRBV20-1|NA
TGCAGTGCTACAGACAATAACTATGGCTACACCTTC
CSATDNNYGYTF
>TRBJ1-1|NA|TRBV3-1|NA
TGTGCCAGCAGCCAAGATGGTAGGAACACTAAAGCTTTCTTT
CASSQDGRNTKAFF
>TRBJ2-1|few|TRBV29-1|NA
TGCAGCGTTGAAGGTCTTCTGTACAATGAGCAGTTCTTC
CSVEGLLYNEQFF
>TRBJ2-5|few|TRBV2|NA
TGTGCCAGCAATTCCCCAGAGCAAGAGACCCAGTACTTC
CASNSPEQETQYF
>TRBJ1-1|NA|TRBV4-1|NA
TGCGCCAGCAGCCAAGATCGTCAGCTGAACACTGAAGCTTTCTTT
CASSQDRQLNTEAFF
>TRBJ2-1|NA|TRBV27|TRBD2
TGTGCCAGCAATACCGGGACTAGCGGCTACAATGAGCAGTTCTTC
CASNTGTSGYNEQFF
>TRBJ1-2|few|TRBV10-2|NA
TGCGCCAGCAGAAAGCCCGGGACCTCTGATGGCTACACCTTC
CASRKPGTSDGYTF
>TRBJ1-2|NA|TRBV7-9|NA
TGTGCCAGCAGCCGCGGACAGTTCGCTTATGGCTACACCTTC
CASSRGQFAYGYTF
>TRBJ2-3|NA|TRBV5-8|TRBD2
TGTGCCAGCAGCTTAATAGCGGGAGGGCGGGCAGATACGCAGTATTTT
CASSLIAGGRADTQYF
>TRBJ2-5|NA|TRBV2|NA
TGTGCCGGCAGGGAAGAACTCTCGCCAGAGACCCAGTACTTC
CAGREELSPETQYF
>TRBJ2-5|NA|TRBV5-1|NA
TGCGCCTGCAGCTTGGGGACTCTCCTTTACCAAGAGACCCAGTACTTC
CACSLGTLLYQETQYF
>TRBJ1-2|NA|TRBV12-3/TRBV12-4|NA
TGTGCCAGCAGTACCCCATGGGGCGGCTACACCTTC
CASSTPWGGYTF
>TRBJ2-7|NA|TRBV7-9|TRBD2
TGTGCCAGCAGCTTAGCCCGGACTAGCGGGAGTCCCGAGCAGTACTTC
CASSLARTSGSPEQYF
>TRBJ2-5|NA|TRBV9|NA
TGTGCCAGCAGCCCCCCCCCTGGCGTATCGGAGACCCAGTACTTC
CASSPPPGVSETQYF
>TRBJ2-1|few|TRBV4-1|NA
TGCGCCAGCAGCCAAGTCCGGGACTTAGCCTACAATGAGCAGTTCTTC
CASSQVRDLAYNEQFF
>TRBJ1-2|NA|TRBV20-1|NA
TGCAGTGGAGGGACAAATAACTATGGCTACACCTTC
CSGGTNNYGYTF
>TRBJ2-7|few|TRBV20-1|TRBD2
TGCAGTGCCACCACCTCTAGCGGGAGCTCCTACGAGCAGTACTTC
CSATTSSGSSYEQYF
>TRBJ2-1|NA|TRBV20-1|NA
TGCAGTGCTACTGATCTCGCTGAGCAGTTCTTC
CSATDLAEQFF
>TRBJ2-5|many|TRBV6-6|TRBD1
TGTGCCAGCAGTGGGACAGCGAGGGAGACCCAGTACTTC
CASSGTARETQYF
>TRBJ2-7|few|TRBV20-1|TRBD1
TGCAGTGCTAGACGGCGGGACAGGGCCTCCTACGAGCAGTACTTC
CSARRRDRASYEQYF
>TRBJ2-5|NA|TRBV29-1|NA
TGCGGCGTTGCTACGGGACGTCGAGAGACCCAGTACTTC
CGVATGRRETQYF
>TRBJ2-2|once|TRBV7-2|TRBD2
TGTGCCAGCAGCTTAGGGGGACTAGCGGTTAACACCGGGGAGCTGTTTTTT
CASSLGGLAVNTGELFF
>TRBJ1-2|many|TRBV7-9|TRBD1
TGTGCCAGCAGCGAAACCGGGACAGGGACCTATGGCTACACCTTC
CASSETGTGTYGYTF
>TRBJ1-2|NA|TRBV28|NA
TGTGCCAGCAGTGCCCTAAATAACTATGGCTACACCTTC
CASSALNNYGYTF
>TRBJ2-5|NA|TRBV7-7|NA
TGTGCCAGCAGCCAGAACTTCCAAGAGACCCAGTACTTC
CASSQNFQETQYF
>TRBJ1-1|NA|TRBV7-3|TRBD1
TGTGCCAGTAGCTCACAGGGGGCAAAGACTGAAGCTTTCTTT
CASSSQGAKTEAFF
>TRBJ1-2|NA|TRBV4-2|TRBD1
TGTGCCAGCAGCTTAAGGAGGGGACAGGGGGCTTATGGCTACACCTTC
CASSLRRGQGAYGYTF
>TRBJ2-7|few|TRBV5-5|NA
TGTGCCAGCAGCCACGGTAGTCTGGGATACTACGAGCAGTACTTC
CASSHGSLGYYEQYF
>TRBJ2-7|few|TRBV7-8|NA
TGTGCCAGCAGCCGAGGTTTTACAGGGTCCTACGAGCAGTACTTC
CASSRGFTGSYEQYF
>TRBJ2-3|few|TRBV29-1|NA
TGCAGCGTTGCGACGACAACTAGCACAGATACGCAGTATTTT
CSVATTTSTDTQYF
>TRBJ2-2|NA|TRBV5-1|NA
TGCGCCAGCAGCCCCCTCCCCTTAGGCCAAAACACCGGGGAGCTGTTTTTT
CASSPLPLGQNTGELFF
>TRBJ2-5|few|TRBV6-6|TRBD2
TGTGCCAGCAGTTACCCCGGGACTAGCGGGAGGGTAGTGTACTTC
CASSYPGTSGRVVYF
>TRBJ2-5|few|TRBV24-1|NA
TGTGCCACCAGTGATTTGGTTGCCGGTAAAGAGGAGACCCAGTACTTC
CATSDLVAGKEETQYF
>TRBJ2-5|NA|TRBV10-3|TRBD2
TGTGCCATCAGTGAGTTCACTAGCGGGATACAAGAGACCCAGTACTTC
CAISEFTSGIQETQYF
>TRBJ2-2|NA|TRBV11-2|NA
TGTGCCAGCAGCAGTGGGAAGTTACCCGGGGAGCTGTTTTTT
CASSSGKLPGELFF
>TRBJ2-7|NA|TRBV4-1|TRBD2
TGCGCCAGCAGCCAAGAGGAAGCGGGAGGGTTCAGGCACGAGCAGTACTTC
CASSQEEAGGFRHEQYF